Only a few counts were recorded for the clone carrying this T cell receptor (beta chain). These data come from a study of blood T cell repertoires in COVID-19. Across the whole study: The analysed material was cDNA or gDNA that came from T cells, B-cell-depleted T cells, or PBMCs.

The germline gives CDR1 LGHNA, CDR2 YSLEER. The length of the CDR3 is 14 residues. V lost 3 bases to trimming and J lost 5 bases, with 13 bases between them. Per the study methods: Reference gene primer amplification in the assay estimated nucleated cell counts. TCRdb's table, derived via immunoSEQ multiplex PCR, lists solely in-frame clones and lacks some. V, J and clone size were drawn from that table, and D and trimming were deduced from the DNA. This sample has some 250,000 clones; roughly four fifths occur once, and the top ten carry around 12%. V gene TRBV4-3 combines with J gene TRBJ1-2; weak D call: TRBD1 (6 bases). Sequences were obtained from peripheral blood. The source of this sequence is a woman aged 60-70 years with active or convalescent COVID-19. The CDR3 loop reads CASSHGTSRYGYTF. CDR3 in DNA: TGCGCCAGCAGCCATGGGACATCCCGTTATGGCTACACCTTC.